These 10 T cell receptor beta chains originate from one sample sequenced in a study of Tregs in tolerant kidney transplant recipients. Sequencing was performed with immunoSEQ multiplex PCR; in TCRdb, only in-frame clones are kept and a portion is missing. The sample consists of about 110,000 clones, roughly 90% of them appearing once. The material was CD4+ T cells from blood, obtained before the transplant. The receptors were sampled from a human donor who received a combined kidney and bone marrow transplant.

The chain couples TRBV7-7 to TRBJ2-5; D is unresolved. Trimming removed 5 bases from V and 3 bases from J, with 10 bases in between. The CDR3 length is 13 residues. Germline-derived CDR1 and CDR2 are SSHAT and FNYEAQ (reference sequence). CDR3 protein: CASSPTFEETQYF. The CDR3 nucleotides read TGTGCCAGCAGCCCCACTTTCGAAGAGACCCAGTACTTC. Full variable domain (remainder filled in from reference TRBV7-7 and TRBJ2-5): GAGVSQSPRYKVTKRGQDVTLRCDPISSHATLYWYQQALGQGPEFLTYFNYEAQPDKSGLPSDRFSAERPEGSISTLTIQRTEQRDSAMYRCASSPTFEETQYFGPGTRLLVL.

This clone was found a few times. V usage is TRBV7-9 and J usage is TRBJ1-2; a weak D match, TRBD1 (6 bases). Trimming shortened V by 3 bases and J by 4 bases, and 15 bases separated the two germline ends. The CDR3 totals 15 residues. Germline assignment: CDR1 SEHNR and CDR2 FQNEAQ (reference sequence). This CDR3 is CASSFQAGVGYGYTF. For the CDR3, the DNA is TGTGCCAGCAGCTTCCAAGCAGGGGTCGGCTATGGCTACACCTTC.

The chain couples TRBV11-2 to TRBJ1-5; D unclear. The CDR3 extends over 14 amino acids. Germline V lookup: CDR1 SGHAT, CDR2 FQNNGV. The V and J ends lost 5 bases and 0 bases respectively, with 8 bases between them. CDR3 DNA sequence: TGTGCCAGCAGCAAAGGAGGTAGCAATCAGCCCCAGCATTTT. Translation gives CASSKGGSNQPQHF.

The rearrangement links TRBV4-2 to TRBJ2-7, with 7 bases that match TRBD1. V shed 3 bases, J shed 0 bases, and the junction held 8 bases outside the gene matches. The CDR3 contains 16 residues. Germline V gene data show CDR1 as LGHNA and CDR2 as YNFKEQ. The CDR3 DNA follows: TGTGCCAGCAGCCAGGCCTGGGGACAGAGCTCCTACGAGCAGTACTTC. It codes for CASSQAWGQSSYEQYF.

The genes are TRBV6-1 and TRBJ1-5; 8 nucleotides match TRBD1. CDR3 size: 15 residues. The V gene's germline CDR1 is MNHNS and CDR2 SASEGT. V lost 2 bases, J lost 5 bases, and 5 bases stayed unmatched. The CDR3 DNA reads TGTGCCAGCAGTGAACCGGGACAGGCGTATCAGCCCCAGCATTTT. Its protein product is CASSEPGQAYQPQHF.

The rearrangement joins TRBV7-9 to TRBJ1-1; possible D gene TRBD1, 5 bases. This CDR3 has 13 amino acids. Germline CDR1 is SEHNR and CDR2 is FQNEAQ (reference sequence). The ends were cut back, 8 bases at V and 0 bases at J, with 10 bases in the middle. The CDR3 nucleotides are TGTGCCAGCTTTGTGACAGTGAACACTGAAGCTTTCTTT. It translates to CASFVTVNTEAFF.

This chain links TRBV5-1 with TRBJ1-4, with D possibly TRBD1 on 6 matching bases. This CDR3 spans 14 amino acids. The V gene lost 0 bases and the J gene lost 7 bases, with 10 bases spanning the gap. CDR1 and CDR2 from the germline V gene are SGHRS and YFSETQ. Written as DNA, the CDR3 is TGCGCCAGCAGCTTGGTGGGGGCGGGTGAAAAACTGTTTTTT. It is translated as CASSLVGAGEKLFF.

The chain employs TRBV7-8 and TRBJ2-5; TRBD1 agrees at 8 bases. Looked up from germline, CDR1 is SGHVS and CDR2 is FQNEAQ. CDR3 length: 15 residues. Trimming at V came to 6 bases and at J to 5 bases, leaving 11 bases not matched to a gene. The CDR3 spells CASRDTRTGTETQYF. For the CDR3, the DNA is TGTGCCAGCAGGGATACTCGGACAGGGACGGAGACCCAGTACTTC.

The rearrangement uses TRBV10-3 and TRBJ2-7; a possible D gene is TRBD1 (5 bases). CDR3 length equals 14 residues. V dropped 2 bases and J dropped 0 bases, with 8 bases sitting between them. Germline V gene sequence: CDR1 ENHRY, CDR2 SYGVKD. The CDR3 DNA reads as TGTGCCATCAGTGAGGTTAGGGGCTCCTACGAGCAGTACTTC. Translated: CAISEVRGSYEQYF.

The table lists this clone with a count of one. V and J are TRBV21-1 and TRBJ2-7; the D call of TRBD2 is as the table states it, not checked on the DNA. TRBV21-1 is a listed pseudogene. This CDR3 has 15 residues. The CDR3 loop is CASSKAYQTDYEQYF. CDR3 nucleotides: TGTGCCAGCAGCAAAGCTTACCAGACTGACTACGAGCAGTACTTC.